A single sample is the source of the 23 T cell receptor beta chains below, sequenced in a study of radiotherapy plus CTLA-4 blockade in lung cancer. The table came from immunoSEQ multiplex PCR; TCRdb's copy has only in-frame clones and leaves some out. Found here are around 100,000 clones, about 80% of them singletons; the top ten hold approximately 3.5%. The sample in question was peripheral blood, obtained from a patient treated with radiotherapy plus ipilimumab. The receptors originated from a human donor with non-small cell lung cancer that progressed on radiotherapy plus ipilimumab. Some clones in this sample may be carry-over from other donors' samples.

V and J are TRBV27 and TRBJ1-3, with TRBD1 as a possible D gene (6 bases). CDR3 length equals 15 residues. The V gene's germline CDR1 is MNHEY and CDR2 SMNVEV (reference sequence). V was shortened by 4 bases and J by 3 bases, with 13 bases between the two germline ends. Here the CDR3 DNA reads TGTGCCAGCAGTTCCTCGGGGGGGCTTGGAAACACCATATATTTT. Translation gives CASSSSGGLGNTIYF.

The chain has TRBV5-1 and TRBJ2-7, with a tentative D call TRBD1 (6 bases). Germline V gene sequence: CDR1 SGHRS, CDR2 YFSETQ. Trimming took off 2 bases at V and 4 bases at J, with 7 bases between the two ends. The CDR3 spans 12 residues. This CDR3 reads CASSLQGYEQYF. CDR3 DNA: TGCGCCAGCAGCTTACAGGGATACGAGCAGTACTTC. Looking up the rest from reference TRBV5-1 and TRBJ2-7 gives the full variable domain: KAGVTQTPRYLIKTRGQQVTLSCSPISGHRSVSWYQQTPGQGLQFLFEYFSETQRNKGNFPGRFSGRQFSNSRSEMNVSTLELGDSALYLCASSLQGYEQYFGPGTRLTVT.

The chain carries TRBV6-1 and TRBJ2-3; 10 bases are shared with TRBD2. V was clipped by 1 base and J by 1 base; unmatched bases: 2. The germline V gene has CDR1 MNHNS and CDR2 SASEGT. The CDR3 runs to 16 residues. The CDR3 nucleotides read TGTGCCAGCAGTGAAGGTCTAGCGGGAGGCACAGATACGCAGTATTTT. It translates to CASSEGLAGGTDTQYF.

The V call is TRBV10-1, the J call TRBJ2-7; 8 nucleotides align to TRBD1. This CDR3 spans 14 amino acids. With 5 bases clipped from V and 3 bases from J, the junction kept 6 bases outside the gene matches. Germline CDR1 is WNHNN and CDR2 is SYGVQD (reference sequence). As DNA, the CDR3 is TGCGCCAGCAGTAACGACAGGGGACTCTACGAGCAGTACTTC. It is translated as CASSNDRGLYEQYF.

This clone came up once. The chain employs TRBV6-5 and TRBJ1-4, with 8 nucleotides matching TRBD1. CDR1 is MNHEY and CDR2 is SVGAGI in the germline V gene. Trimming took 2 bases from V and 6 from J; bases not matched to a gene: 5. This CDR3 contains 15 residues. CDR3 in amino acids: CASSYRGQGDEKLFF. CDR3 DNA: TGTGCCAGCAGTTACCGAGGACAGGGTGATGAAAAACTGTTTTTT.

This clone was counted only a few times. The chain couples TRBV7-2 to TRBJ2-1; 15 positions agree with TRBD2. J was trimmed by 8 bases and V by 1 base; bases with no gene match: 12. CDR3 length equals 19 residues. In germline, CDR1 is SGHTA, CDR2 FQGNSA. This chain's CDR3 is CASSLDRGLAGGPKHEQFF. The CDR3 nucleotides read TGTGCCAGCAGCTTAGACAGAGGACTAGCGGGGGGGCCAAAGCATGAGCAGTTCTTC.

V is TRBV4-2 and J is TRBJ2-3, with D possibly TRBD1 on 5 matching bases. V was trimmed by 3 bases and J by 6 bases, leaving 13 bases between them. Germline V gene data show CDR1 as LGHNA and CDR2 as YNFKEQ. CDR3 length: 14 residues. CDR3 amino acids: CASSQGLGDDTQYF. In nucleotides, the CDR3 is TGTGCCAGCAGCCAGGGGCTAGGTGACGATACGCAGTATTTT.

The chain uses TRBV6-4 and TRBJ1-5; the D gene is possibly TRBD1 (6 bases). The CDR3 consists of 15 residues. V lost 1 base and J lost 6, with 13 bases in between. Germline CDR1 MRHNA, CDR2 SNTAGT. The chain's CDR3 is CASSDWGAKGQPQHF. In DNA, the CDR3 is TGTGCCAGCAGTGACTGGGGGGCTAAGGGTCAGCCCCAGCATTTT.

The V call is TRBV2, the J call TRBJ2-1, with 7 bases fitting TRBD1. The CDR3 spans 14 residues. Germline V CDR1 and CDR2: SNHLY, FYNNEI. The CDR3: CASCRGKAYNEQFF. The CDR3 DNA is TGTGCAAGTTGCAGGGGGAAGGCCTACAATGAGCAGTTCTTC.

The V call is TRBV5-1, the J call TRBJ2-5; 10 bases agree with TRBD2. Germline CDR1 and CDR2: SGHRS and YFSETQ. V gave up 3 bases and J gave up 5 bases; unmatched junction bases: 4. The CDR3 has 14 residues. CDR3 amino acids: CASSYGTSEETQYF. The DNA of the CDR3 is TGCGCCAGCAGCTACGGGACTAGCGAGGAGACCCAGTACTTC.

This chain uses TRBV5-4 with TRBJ2-5; 7 nucleotides match TRBD2. Losses at the gene ends were 1 base for V and 3 bases for J; bases not matched to a gene: 9. CDR3 length equals 16 residues. Germline lookup yields CDR1 SGHNT and CDR2 YYREEE (reference sequence). CDR3 in DNA: TGTGCCAGCAGCTTGTCAGGCGGGGGAATAGAAGAGACCCAGTACTTC. It translates to CASSLSGGGIEETQYF.

This clone was recorded once. The V gene is TRBV4-2, the J gene TRBJ2-1, with D unresolved. Deletions cut 0 bases from V and 2 bases from J, with 5 bases between. CDR1 is LGHNA, CDR2 YNFKEQ, per germline. This CDR3 is 14 amino acids long. The CDR3 here is CASSQEKPYNEQFF. The CDR3 nucleotides are TGTGCCAGCAGCCAAGAGAAACCCTACAATGAGCAGTTCTTC.

The chain links TRBV18 to TRBJ1-1; TRBD1 is a possible D gene (6 bases). Germline V gene lookup returns CDR1 KGHSH and CDR2 LQKENI. The V gene lost 4 bases and the J gene lost 5 bases, with 17 bases spanning the gap. There are 15 residues in the CDR3. The CDR3 DNA is TGTGCCAGCTCACTGCAGACAGGCACGGGGACTGAAGCTTTCTTT. The encoded protein is CASSLQTGTGTEAFF.

The chain uses TRBV30 and TRBJ2-2; D not certain. The germline gives CDR1 GTSNPN, CDR2 SVGIG (reference sequence). The CDR3 is 13 amino acids. V was clipped by 0 bases and J by 7 bases, with 9 bases between them. DNA of the CDR3: TGTGCCTGGAGTGTACGGTCCGGCGGGGAGCTGTTTTTT. Translated: CAWSVRSGGELFF.

The DNA for the CDR3 is TGTGCCAGCAGCCCGGGAGGCAGGTGGAACACTGAAGCTTTCTTT. This codes for CASSPGGRWNTEAFF. The chain has TRBV7-2 and TRBJ1-1; no reliable D call. V was cut by 5 bases and J by 1 base, with 14 bases left in between. CDR3 size: 15 residues. From germline, CDR1 is SGHTA and CDR2 FQGNSA.

The rearrangement uses TRBV2 and TRBJ1-2; 7 nucleotides agree with TRBD1. In germline, CDR1 is SNHLY, CDR2 FYNNEI. There are 13 residues in the CDR3. J gave up 4 bases and V 8 bases, and 7 bases lay outside the gene matches. The CDR3 region is CASLTGQFYGYTF. The CDR3 DNA follows: TGTGCCAGCCTTACGGGACAGTTCTATGGCTACACCTTC. Variable domain in full (rest from reference TRBV2 and TRBJ1-2): EPEVTQTPSHQVTQMGQEVILRCVPISNHLYFYWYRQILGQKVEFLVSFYNNEISEKSEIFDDQFSVERPDGSNFTLKIRSTKLEDSAMYFCASLTGQFYGYTFGSGTRLTVV.

This clone has a handful of counts. The chain uses TRBV5-1 and TRBJ2-2; 9 bases are a match to TRBD1. Losses at the gene ends were 4 bases for V and 7 bases for J; bases not matched to a gene: 8. Per the germline V gene, CDR1 is SGHRS and CDR2 is YFSETQ. This CDR3 is built from 15 residues. The CDR3 loop reads CASSLVQGAVGELFF. The CDR3 bases are TGCGCCAGCAGCCTAGTACAGGGGGCGGTCGGGGAGCTGTTTTTT.

V usage is TRBV4-3 and J usage is TRBJ2-3; 7 bases map to TRBD2. Trimming took 0 bases from V and 4 from J; bases not matched to a gene: 16. Germline V gene lookup returns CDR1 LGHNA and CDR2 YSLEER. The CDR3 has 19 residues. The DNA of the CDR3 is TGCGCCAGCAGCCAAGATCTTTCTCGGTCAGCGGGGACGGCAGATACGCAGTATTTT. It yields the protein CASSQDLSRSAGTADTQYF.

The chain carries TRBV9 and TRBJ1-5; D possibly corresponds to TRBD1 (5 bases). Germline V lookup: CDR1 SGDLS, CDR2 YYNGEE. The CDR3 contains 13 residues. The V end was cut by 4 bases, the J end by 8 bases, with 13 bases between. CDR3 protein: CASSPWGGEPQHF. The CDR3 region has the DNA TGTGCCAGCAGCCCCTGGGGGGGAGAGCCCCAGCATTTT.

This sequence joins TRBV11-2 and TRBJ1-1; D remains unclear. The CDR3 is 18 residues long. Germline-derived CDR1 and CDR2 are SGHAT and FQNNGV. The V end lost 1 base, the J end lost 6 bases, and 24 bases lay between the germline ends. DNA of the CDR3: TGTGCCAGCAGCTTAGTGTGGGCAGGTGGATTGTCCTCCTCTGAAGCTTTCTTT. It is translated as CASSLVWAGGLSSSEAFF.

The chain carries TRBV5-1 and TRBJ2-3, with TRBD1 as a possible D gene (6 bases). V was shortened by 2 bases and J by 4 bases, with 20 bases between the two germline ends. This CDR3 has 17 residues. The germline CDR1 and CDR2 sequences are SGHRS and YFSETQ. Here the CDR3 reads CASSLLPGVVGADTQYF. For the CDR3, the DNA is TGCGCCAGCAGCTTATTACCAGGGGTGGTCGGTGCAGATACGCAGTATTTT.

The J gene is TRBJ2-5, the V gene TRBV14; D might be TRBD1 (6 bases). The CDR3 runs 14 residues. The germline V and J ends were trimmed by 4 bases and 9 bases, with 18 bases remaining between them. The germline V gene has CDR1 SGHDN and CDR2 FVKESK. Here the CDR3 reads CASSPYMGNRAQYF. The CDR3 DNA follows: TGTGCCAGCAGCCCCTATATGGGTAACAGGGCCCAGTACTTC.

This clone was detected once. The chain recombines TRBV27 with TRBJ1-5; D might be TRBD1 (6 bases). The CDR3 runs 15 residues. From germline, CDR1 is MNHEY and CDR2 SMNVEV (reference sequence). Deletions cut 5 bases from V and 8 bases from J, with 19 bases between. The CDR3 coding sequence is TGTGCCAGCAGTACTTTCAGGGGCGACTGGGAGCCCCAGCATTTT. Protein product: CASSTFRGDWEPQHF.